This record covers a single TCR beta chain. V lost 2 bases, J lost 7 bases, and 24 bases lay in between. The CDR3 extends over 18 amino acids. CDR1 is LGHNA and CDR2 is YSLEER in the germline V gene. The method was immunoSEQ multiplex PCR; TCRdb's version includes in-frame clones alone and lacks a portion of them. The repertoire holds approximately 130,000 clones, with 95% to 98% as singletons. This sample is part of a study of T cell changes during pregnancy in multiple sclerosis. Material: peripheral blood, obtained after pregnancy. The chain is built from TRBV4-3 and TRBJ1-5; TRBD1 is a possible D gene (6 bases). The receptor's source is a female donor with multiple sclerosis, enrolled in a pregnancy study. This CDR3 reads CASSQFRPVRARGQPQHF. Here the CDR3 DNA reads TGCGCCAGCAGCCAATTCCGACCTGTTAGGGCGAGGGGGCAGCCCCAGCATTTT.